This paragraph reports one T cell receptor (beta chain). Antigen specificity is unknown. CDR3 length equals 16 residues. V lost 4 bases to trimming and J lost 0 bases, with 14 bases between them. Germline V gives CDR1 SGHTA, CDR2 FQGNSA. This sample is drawn from a study of cytomegalovirus exposure and HLA in healthy donors. It was with 60 Vbeta and 13 Jbeta primers that the PCR ran. Libraries were prepared by immunoSEQ multiplex PCR; TCRdb keeps only in-frame clonotypes and omits some of them. Of roughly 160,000 clones listed, roughly 80% are singletons. Study observations and caveats: Earlier findings revealed that most TCR beta V segments proved productive either about 90% or about 30% of the time. Several V segments, TRBV6-2 and TRBV6-3 among them, could not be told apart and were dropped. Clonal expansion was found to be greater in HLA-associated TCR beta chains than in equally common others in a later analysis.

The material sequenced was PBMCs. The J gene is TRBJ2-3, the V gene TRBV7-2; D ambiguous. This TCR came from a male donor in good health and CMV-seronegative. The CDR3 DNA sequence: TGTGCCAGCAGCTCCCGTCTGCGGTTTAGCACAGATACGCAGTATTTT. This codes for CASSSRLRFSTDTQYF.